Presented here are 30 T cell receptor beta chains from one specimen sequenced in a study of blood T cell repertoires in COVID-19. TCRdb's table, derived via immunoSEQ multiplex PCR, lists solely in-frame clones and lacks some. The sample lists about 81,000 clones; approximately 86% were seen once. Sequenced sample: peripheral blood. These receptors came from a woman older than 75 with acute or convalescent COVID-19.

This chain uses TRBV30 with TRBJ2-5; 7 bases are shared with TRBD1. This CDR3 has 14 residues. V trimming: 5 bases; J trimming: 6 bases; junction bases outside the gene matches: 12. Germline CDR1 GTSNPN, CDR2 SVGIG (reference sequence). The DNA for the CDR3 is TGTGCCTGGTCACCCGGGACAGATCCCAAGACCCAGTACTTC. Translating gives CAWSPGTDPKTQYF.

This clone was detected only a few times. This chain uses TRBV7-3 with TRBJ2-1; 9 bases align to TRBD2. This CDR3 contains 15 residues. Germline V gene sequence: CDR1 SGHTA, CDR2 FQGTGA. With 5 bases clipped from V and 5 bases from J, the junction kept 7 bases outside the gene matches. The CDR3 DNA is TGTGCCAGCAGCGCATCTAGCGGGGTACACAATGAGCAGTTCTTC. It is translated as CASSASSGVHNEQFF.

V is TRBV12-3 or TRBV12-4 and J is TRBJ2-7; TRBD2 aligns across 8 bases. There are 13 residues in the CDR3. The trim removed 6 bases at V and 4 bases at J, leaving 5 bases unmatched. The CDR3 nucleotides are TGTGCCAGCAGACCCGGGGGGGCGTACGAGCAGTACTTC. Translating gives CASRPGGAYEQYF.

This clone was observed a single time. CDR3 in DNA: TGTGCCTGGAGTGGGCAGGGCAATGAGCAGTTCTTC. This codes for CAWSGQGNEQFF. This chain links TRBV30 with TRBJ2-1, with D perhaps TRBD1 (5 bases). The V gene lost 1 base and the J gene lost 6 bases, with 7 bases spanning the gap. The CDR3 has 12 amino acids. The germline CDR1 and CDR2 sequences are GTSNPN and SVGIG (reference sequence).

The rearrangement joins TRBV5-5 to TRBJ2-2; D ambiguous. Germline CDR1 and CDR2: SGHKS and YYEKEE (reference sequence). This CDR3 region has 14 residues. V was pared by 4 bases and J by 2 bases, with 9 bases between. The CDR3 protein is CASSPDTNTGELFF. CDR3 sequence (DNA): TGTGCCAGCAGCCCCGACACCAACACCGGGGAGCTGTTTTTT.

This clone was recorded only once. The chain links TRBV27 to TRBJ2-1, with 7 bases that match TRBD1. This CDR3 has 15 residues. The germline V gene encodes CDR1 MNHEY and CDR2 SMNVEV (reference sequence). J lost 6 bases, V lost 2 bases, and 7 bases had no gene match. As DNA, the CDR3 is TGTGCCAGCAGTTTACTCACAGGGGTGAGCAATGAGCAGTTCTTC. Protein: CASSLLTGVSNEQFF.

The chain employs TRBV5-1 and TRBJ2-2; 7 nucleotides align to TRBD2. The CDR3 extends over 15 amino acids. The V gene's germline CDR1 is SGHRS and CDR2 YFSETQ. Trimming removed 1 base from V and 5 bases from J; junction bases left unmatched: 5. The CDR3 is CASSLSGRGTGELFF. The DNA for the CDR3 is TGCGCCAGCAGCTTGTCTGGGCGGGGGACCGGGGAGCTGTTTTTT.

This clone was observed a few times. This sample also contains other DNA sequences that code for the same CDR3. CDR3 loop: CASSRNRDSNSPLHF. The CDR3 nucleotides read TGTGCCAGCAGCCGCAACCGGGACAGCAATTCACCCCTCCACTTT. The V gene is TRBV3-1 (or the pseudogene TRBV3-2), the J gene TRBJ1-6, with 7 bases lining up with TRBD1. The CDR3 extends over 15 amino acids. V lost 4 bases, J lost 7 bases, and 7 bases stayed unmatched. Germline V gene sequence: CDR1 LGHDT, CDR2 YNNKEL (reference sequence).

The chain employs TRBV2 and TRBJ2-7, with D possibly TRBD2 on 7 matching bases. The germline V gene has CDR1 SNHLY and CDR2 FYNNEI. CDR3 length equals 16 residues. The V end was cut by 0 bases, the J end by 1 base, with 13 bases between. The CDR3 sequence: CASSEALRGGSYEQYF. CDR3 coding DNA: TGTGCCAGCAGTGAAGCGTTAAGGGGGGGGTCCTACGAGCAGTACTTC.

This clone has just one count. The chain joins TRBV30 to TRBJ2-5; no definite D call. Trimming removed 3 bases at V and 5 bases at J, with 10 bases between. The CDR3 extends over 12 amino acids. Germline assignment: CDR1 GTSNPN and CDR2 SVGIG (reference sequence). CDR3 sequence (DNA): TGTGCCTGGAGCGGGTTTGGGGAGACCCAGTACTTC. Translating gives CAWSGFGETQYF.

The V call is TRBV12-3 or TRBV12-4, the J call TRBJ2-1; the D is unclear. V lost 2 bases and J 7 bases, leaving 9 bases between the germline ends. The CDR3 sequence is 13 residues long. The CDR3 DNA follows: TGTGCCAGCAGTTTAAGCATATTGAATGAGCAGTTCTTC. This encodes CASSLSILNEQFF.

CDR3 residues: CASSEISGGPRTDTQYF. The CDR3 DNA is TGTGCCAGCAGTGAAATTAGCGGGGGGCCGAGGACAGATACGCAGTATTTT. This chain links TRBV6-1 with TRBJ2-3; 10 nucleotides agree with TRBD2. The J segment lost 3 bases and the V segment lost 2 bases, leaving 8 bases of the junction unmatched. Germline CDR1 MNHNS, CDR2 SASEGT. The CDR3 is 17 amino acids.

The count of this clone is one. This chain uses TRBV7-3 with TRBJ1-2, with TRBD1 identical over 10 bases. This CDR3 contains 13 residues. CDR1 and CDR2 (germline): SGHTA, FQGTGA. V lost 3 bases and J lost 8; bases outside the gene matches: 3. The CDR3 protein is CASSLGQGLGYTF. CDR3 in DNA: TGTGCCAGCAGCTTGGGACAGGGGCTAGGCTACACCTTC.

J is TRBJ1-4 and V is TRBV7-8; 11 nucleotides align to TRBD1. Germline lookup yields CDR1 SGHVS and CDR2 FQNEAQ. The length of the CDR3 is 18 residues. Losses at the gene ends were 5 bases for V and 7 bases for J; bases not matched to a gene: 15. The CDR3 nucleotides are TGTGCCAGCAGCCCAAGATGGACAGGGGGCTTCTCGGGTGAAAAACTGTTTTTT. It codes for CASSPRWTGGFSGEKLFF.

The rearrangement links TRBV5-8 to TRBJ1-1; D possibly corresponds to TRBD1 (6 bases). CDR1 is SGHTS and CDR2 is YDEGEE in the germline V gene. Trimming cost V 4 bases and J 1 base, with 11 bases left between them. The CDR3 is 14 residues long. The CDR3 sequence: CASSRTATNTEAFF. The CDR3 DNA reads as TGTGCCAGCAGCCGGACAGCGACGAACACTGAAGCTTTCTTT. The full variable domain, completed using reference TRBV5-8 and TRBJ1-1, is EAGVTQSPTHLIKTRGQQATLRCSPISGHTSVYWYQQALGLGLQFLLWYDEGEERNRGNFPPRFSGRQFPNYSSELNVNALELEDSALYLCASSRTATNTEAFFGQGTRLTVV.

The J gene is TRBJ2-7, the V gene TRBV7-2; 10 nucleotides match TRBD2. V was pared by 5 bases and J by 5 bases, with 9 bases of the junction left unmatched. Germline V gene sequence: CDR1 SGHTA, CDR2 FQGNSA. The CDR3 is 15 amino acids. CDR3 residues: CASSLQTSGWNEQYF. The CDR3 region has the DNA TGTGCCAGCAGCCTCCAGACTAGCGGGTGGAACGAGCAGTACTTC.

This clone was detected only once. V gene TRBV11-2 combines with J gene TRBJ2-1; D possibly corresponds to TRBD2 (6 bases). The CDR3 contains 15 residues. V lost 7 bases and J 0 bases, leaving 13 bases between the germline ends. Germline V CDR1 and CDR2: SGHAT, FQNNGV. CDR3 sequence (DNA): TGTGCCAGCACCCCGGCGGGGTCCTCCTACAATGAGCAGTTCTTC. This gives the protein CASTPAGSSYNEQFF.

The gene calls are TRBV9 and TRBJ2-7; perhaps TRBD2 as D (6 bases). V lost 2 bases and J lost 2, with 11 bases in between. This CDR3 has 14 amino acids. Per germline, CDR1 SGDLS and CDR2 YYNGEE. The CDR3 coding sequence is TGTGCCAGCAGCGTGGCGGGGTCTACCTACGAGCAGTACTTC. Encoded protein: CASSVAGSTYEQYF. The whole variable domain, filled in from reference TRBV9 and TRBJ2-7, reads DSGVTQTPKHLITATGQRVTLRCSPRSGDLSVYWYQQSLDQGLQFLIQYYNGEERAKGNILERFSAQQFPDLHSELNLSSLELGDSALYFCASSVAGSTYEQYFGPGTRLTVT.

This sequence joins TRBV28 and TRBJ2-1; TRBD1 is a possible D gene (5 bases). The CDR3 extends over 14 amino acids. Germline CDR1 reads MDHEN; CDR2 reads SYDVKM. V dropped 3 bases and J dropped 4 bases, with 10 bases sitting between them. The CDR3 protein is CASSFWQGYNEQFF. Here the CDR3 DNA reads TGTGCCAGCAGTTTTTGGCAGGGTTACAATGAGCAGTTCTTC.

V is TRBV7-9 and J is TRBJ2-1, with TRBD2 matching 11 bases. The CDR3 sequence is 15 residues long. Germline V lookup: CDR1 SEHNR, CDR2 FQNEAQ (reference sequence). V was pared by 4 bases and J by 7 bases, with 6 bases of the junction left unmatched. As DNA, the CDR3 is TGTGCCAGCAGCTCTAGCGGGAGGATGTTTAATGAGCAGTTCTTC. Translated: CASSSSGRMFNEQFF.

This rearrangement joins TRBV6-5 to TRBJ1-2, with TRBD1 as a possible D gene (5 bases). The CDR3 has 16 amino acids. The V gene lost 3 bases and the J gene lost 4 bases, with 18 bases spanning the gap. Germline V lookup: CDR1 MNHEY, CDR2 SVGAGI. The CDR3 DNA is TGTGCCAGCAGTTATTCCTTACGCGACAGCGCCTATGGCTACACCTTC. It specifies CASSYSLRDSAYGYTF.

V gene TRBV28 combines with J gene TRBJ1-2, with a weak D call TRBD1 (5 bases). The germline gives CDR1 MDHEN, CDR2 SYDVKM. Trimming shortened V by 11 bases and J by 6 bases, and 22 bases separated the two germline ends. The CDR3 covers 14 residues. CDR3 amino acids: CAGRGGETNDGYTF. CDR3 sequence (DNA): TGTGCCGGCCGGGGGGGTGAGACAAATGATGGCTACACCTTC.

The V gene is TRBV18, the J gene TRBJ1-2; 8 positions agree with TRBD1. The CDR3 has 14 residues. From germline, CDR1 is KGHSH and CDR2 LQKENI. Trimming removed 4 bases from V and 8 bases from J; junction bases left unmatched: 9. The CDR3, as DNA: TGTGCCAGCTCACTTGACGGACAGGGTAGCGGCTACACCTTC. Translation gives CASSLDGQGSGYTF.

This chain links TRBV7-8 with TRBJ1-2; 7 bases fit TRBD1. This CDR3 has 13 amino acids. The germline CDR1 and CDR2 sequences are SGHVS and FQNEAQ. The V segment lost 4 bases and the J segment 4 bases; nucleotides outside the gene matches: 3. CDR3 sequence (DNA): TGTGCCAGCAGCTCCGACAGGGCCTATGGCTACACCTTC. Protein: CASSSDRAYGYTF.

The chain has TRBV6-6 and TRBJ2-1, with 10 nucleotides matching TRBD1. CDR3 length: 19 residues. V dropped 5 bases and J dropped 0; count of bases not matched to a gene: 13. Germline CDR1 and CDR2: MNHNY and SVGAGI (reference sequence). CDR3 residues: CASSLPGQGRSGSYNEQFF. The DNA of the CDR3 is TGTGCCAGCAGTCTTCCGGGACAGGGGAGATCGGGCTCCTACAATGAGCAGTTCTTC.

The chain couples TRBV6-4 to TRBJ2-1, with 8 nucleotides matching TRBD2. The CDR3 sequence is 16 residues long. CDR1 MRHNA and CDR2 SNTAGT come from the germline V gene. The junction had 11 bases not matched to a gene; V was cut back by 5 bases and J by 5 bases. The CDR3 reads CASSPFTSGTHNEQFF. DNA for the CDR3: TGTGCCAGCAGTCCTTTTACTAGCGGTACTCACAATGAGCAGTTCTTC.

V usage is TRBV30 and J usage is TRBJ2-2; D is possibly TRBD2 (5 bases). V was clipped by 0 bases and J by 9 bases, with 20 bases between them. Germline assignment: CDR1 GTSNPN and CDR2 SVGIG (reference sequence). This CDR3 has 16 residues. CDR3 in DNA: TGTGCCTGGAGTGTAAAAGGGTTCGGGATGTCGAGGGAGCTGTTTTTT. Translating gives CAWSVKGFGMSRELFF.

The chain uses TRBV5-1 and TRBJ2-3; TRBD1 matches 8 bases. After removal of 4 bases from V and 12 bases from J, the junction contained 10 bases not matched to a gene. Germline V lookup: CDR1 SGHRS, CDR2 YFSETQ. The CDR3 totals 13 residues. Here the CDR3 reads CASSETGVGGQYF. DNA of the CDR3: TGCGCCAGCAGCGAGACAGGGGTTGGGGGCCAGTATTTT. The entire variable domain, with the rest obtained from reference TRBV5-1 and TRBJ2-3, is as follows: KAGVTQTPRYLIKTRGQQVTLSCSPISGHRSVSWYQQTPGQGLQFLFEYFSETQRNKGNFPGRFSGRQFSNSRSEMNVSTLELGDSALYLCASSETGVGGQYFGPGTRLTVL.

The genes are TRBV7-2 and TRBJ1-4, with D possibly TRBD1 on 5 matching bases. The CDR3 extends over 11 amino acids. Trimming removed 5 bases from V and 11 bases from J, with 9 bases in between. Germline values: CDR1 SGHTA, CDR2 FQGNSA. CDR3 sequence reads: CASSPGGKLFF. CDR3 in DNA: TGTGCCAGCAGCCCTGGGGGGAAACTGTTTTTT.

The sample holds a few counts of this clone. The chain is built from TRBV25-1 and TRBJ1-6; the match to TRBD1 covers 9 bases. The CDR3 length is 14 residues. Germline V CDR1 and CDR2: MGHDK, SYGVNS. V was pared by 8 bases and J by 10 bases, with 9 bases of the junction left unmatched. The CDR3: CASRQGGRGSPLHF. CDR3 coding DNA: TGTGCCAGCCGACAGGGGGGACGAGGATCACCCCTCCACTTT.